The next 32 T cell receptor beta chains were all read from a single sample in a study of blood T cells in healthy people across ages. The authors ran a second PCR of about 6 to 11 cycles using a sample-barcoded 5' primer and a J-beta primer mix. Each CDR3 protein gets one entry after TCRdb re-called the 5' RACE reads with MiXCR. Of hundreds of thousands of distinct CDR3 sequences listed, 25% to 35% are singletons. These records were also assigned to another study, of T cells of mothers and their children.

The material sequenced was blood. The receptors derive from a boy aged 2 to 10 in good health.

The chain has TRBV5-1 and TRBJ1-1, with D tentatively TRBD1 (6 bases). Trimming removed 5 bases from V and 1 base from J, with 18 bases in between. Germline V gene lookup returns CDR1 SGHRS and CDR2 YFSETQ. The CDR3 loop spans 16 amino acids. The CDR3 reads CASSHEPGAQNTEAFF. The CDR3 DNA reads TGCGCCAGCAGTCATGAGCCGGGGGCCCAGAACACTGAAGCTTTCTTT.

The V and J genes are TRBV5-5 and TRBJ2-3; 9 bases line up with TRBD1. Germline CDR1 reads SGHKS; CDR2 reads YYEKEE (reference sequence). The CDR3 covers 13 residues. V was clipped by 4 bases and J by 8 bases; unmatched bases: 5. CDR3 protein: CASSGDRDGTQYF. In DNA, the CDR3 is TGTGCCAGCAGCGGGGACAGGGATGGTACGCAGTATTTT.

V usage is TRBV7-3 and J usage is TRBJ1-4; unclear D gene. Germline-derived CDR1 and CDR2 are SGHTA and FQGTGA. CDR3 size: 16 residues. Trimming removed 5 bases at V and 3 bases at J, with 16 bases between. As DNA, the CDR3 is TGTGCCAGCAGCCCCTTGGGTGGGGTTTCTAATGAAAAACTGTTTTTT. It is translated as CASSPLGGVSNEKLFF.

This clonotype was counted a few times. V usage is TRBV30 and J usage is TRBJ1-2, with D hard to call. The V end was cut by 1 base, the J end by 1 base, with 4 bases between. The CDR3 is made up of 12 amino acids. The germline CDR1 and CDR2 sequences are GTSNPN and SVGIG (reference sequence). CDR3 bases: TGTGCCTGGAGTGAGGGTAACTATGGCTACACCTTC. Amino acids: CAWSEGNYGYTF.

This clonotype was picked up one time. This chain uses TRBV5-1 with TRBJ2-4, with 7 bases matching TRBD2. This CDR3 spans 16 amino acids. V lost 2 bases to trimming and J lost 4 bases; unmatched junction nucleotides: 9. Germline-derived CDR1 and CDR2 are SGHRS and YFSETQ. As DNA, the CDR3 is TGCGCCAGCAGCTTCGGGGCTAGCGGAGCGAAAAACATTCAGTACTTC. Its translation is CASSFGASGAKNIQYF.

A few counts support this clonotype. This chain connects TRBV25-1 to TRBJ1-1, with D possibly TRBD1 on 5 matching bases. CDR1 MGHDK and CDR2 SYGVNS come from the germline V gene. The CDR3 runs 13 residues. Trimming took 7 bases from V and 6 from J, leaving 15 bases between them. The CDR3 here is CASTASGRAEAFF. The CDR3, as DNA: TGTGCCAGCACCGCCTCGGGGCGGGCTGAAGCTTTCTTT. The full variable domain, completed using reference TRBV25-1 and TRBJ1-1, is EADIYQTPRYLVIGTGKKITLECSQTMGHDKMYWYQQDPGMELHLIHYSYGVNSTEKGDLSSESTVSRIRTEHFPLTLESARPSHTSQYLCASTASGRAEAFFGQGTRLTVV.

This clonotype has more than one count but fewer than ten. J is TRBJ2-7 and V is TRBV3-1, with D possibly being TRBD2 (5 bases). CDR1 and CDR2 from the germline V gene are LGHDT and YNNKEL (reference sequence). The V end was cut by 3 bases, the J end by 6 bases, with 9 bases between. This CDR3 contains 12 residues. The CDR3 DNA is TGTGCCAGCAGCCATCCCGCGGGCGAGCAGTACTTC. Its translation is CASSHPAGEQYF.

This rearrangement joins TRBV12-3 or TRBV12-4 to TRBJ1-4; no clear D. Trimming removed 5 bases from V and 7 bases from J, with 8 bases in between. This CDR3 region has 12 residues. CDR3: CASSATIEKLFF. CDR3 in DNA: TGTGCCAGCAGTGCGACAATTGAAAAACTGTTTTTT.

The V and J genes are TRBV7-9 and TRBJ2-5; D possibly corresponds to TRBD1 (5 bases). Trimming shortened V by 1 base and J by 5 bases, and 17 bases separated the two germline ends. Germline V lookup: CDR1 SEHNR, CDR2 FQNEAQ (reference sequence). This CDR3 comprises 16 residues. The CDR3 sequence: CASSLEIGARRETQYF. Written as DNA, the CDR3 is TGTGCCAGCAGCTTAGAGATTGGGGCCCGGCGGGAGACCCAGTACTTC.

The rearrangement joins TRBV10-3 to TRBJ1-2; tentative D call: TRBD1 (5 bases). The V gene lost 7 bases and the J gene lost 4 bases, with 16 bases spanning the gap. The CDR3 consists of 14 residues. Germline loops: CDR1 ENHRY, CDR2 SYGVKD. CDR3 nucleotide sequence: TGTGCCATCAACGGGGACCTATACTTCTATGGCTACACCTTC. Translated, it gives CAINGDLYFYGYTF.

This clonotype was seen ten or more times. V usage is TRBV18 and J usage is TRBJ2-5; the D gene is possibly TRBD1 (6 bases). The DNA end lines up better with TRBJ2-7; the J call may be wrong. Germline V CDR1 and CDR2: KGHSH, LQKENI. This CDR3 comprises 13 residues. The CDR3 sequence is CASSPRGQYEQYF. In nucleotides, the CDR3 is TGTGCCAGCTCACCACGGGGACAATACGAGCAGTACTTC.

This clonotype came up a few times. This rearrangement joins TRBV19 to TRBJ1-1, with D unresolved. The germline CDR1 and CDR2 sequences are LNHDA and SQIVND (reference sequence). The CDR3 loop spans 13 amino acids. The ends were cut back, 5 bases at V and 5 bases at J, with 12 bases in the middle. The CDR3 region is CASSGRSGTEAFF. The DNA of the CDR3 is TGTGCCAGTAGTGGACGATCGGGGACTGAAGCTTTCTTT.

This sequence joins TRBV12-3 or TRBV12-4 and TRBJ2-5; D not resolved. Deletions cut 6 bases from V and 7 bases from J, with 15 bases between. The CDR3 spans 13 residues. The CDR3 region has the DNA TGTGCCAGCAGCGTTAAGGGATTGGGGACCCAGTACTTC. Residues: CASSVKGLGTQYF.

CDR3 protein: CASSWGGIGTEAFF. CDR3 DNA: TGTGCCAGCTCCTGGGGGGGGATCGGGACTGAAGCTTTCTTT. The chain uses TRBV27 and TRBJ1-1; D is perhaps TRBD1 (5 bases). CDR1 MNHEY and CDR2 SMNVEV come from the germline V gene (reference sequence). CDR3 length: 14 amino acids. V lost 8 bases and J 5 bases, leaving 18 bases between the germline ends.

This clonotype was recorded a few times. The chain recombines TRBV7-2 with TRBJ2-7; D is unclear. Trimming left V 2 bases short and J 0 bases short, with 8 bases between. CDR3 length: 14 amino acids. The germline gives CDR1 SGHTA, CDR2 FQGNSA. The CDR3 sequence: CASSLIVPSYEQYF. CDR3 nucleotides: TGTGCCAGCAGCTTAATAGTCCCCTCCTACGAGCAGTACTTC.

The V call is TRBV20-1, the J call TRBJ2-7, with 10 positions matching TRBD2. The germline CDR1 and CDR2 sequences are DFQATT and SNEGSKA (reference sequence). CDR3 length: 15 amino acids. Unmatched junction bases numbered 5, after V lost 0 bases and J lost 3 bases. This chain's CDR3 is CSARDQREGLYEQYF. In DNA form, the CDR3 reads TGCAGTGCTAGAGATCAGCGGGAGGGCCTCTACGAGCAGTACTTC.

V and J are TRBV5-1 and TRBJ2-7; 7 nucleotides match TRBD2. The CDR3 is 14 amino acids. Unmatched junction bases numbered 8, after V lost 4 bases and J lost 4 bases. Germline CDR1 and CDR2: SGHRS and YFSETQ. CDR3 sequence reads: CASSDLTSSYEQYF. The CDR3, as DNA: TGCGCCAGCAGCGACCTGACTAGCTCTTACGAGCAGTACTTC.

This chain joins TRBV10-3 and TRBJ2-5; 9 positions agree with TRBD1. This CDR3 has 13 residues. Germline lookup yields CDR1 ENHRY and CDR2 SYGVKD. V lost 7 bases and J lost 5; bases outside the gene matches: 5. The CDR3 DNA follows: TGTGCCATCACCGACACAGGGGGCGAGACCCAGTACTTC. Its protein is CAITDTGGETQYF.

In DNA form, the CDR3 reads TGTGCCAGCAGCGTAAGAGCGGGGGGCCTTGCAGATACGCAGTATTTT. This codes for CASSVRAGGLADTQYF. The V gene is TRBV9, the J gene TRBJ2-3; 9 positions agree with TRBD2. V gave up 1 base and J gave up 4 bases; unmatched junction bases: 7. CDR3 size: 16 residues. Germline CDR1 is SGDLS and CDR2 is YYNGEE.

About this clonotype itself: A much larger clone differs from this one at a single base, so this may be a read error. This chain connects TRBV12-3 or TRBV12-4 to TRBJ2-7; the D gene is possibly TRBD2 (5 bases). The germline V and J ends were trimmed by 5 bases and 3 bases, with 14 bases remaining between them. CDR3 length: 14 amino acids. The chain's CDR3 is CASSETNYVYEQYF. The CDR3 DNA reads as TGTGCCAGCAGTGAGACTAATTACGTCTACGAGCAGTACTTC.

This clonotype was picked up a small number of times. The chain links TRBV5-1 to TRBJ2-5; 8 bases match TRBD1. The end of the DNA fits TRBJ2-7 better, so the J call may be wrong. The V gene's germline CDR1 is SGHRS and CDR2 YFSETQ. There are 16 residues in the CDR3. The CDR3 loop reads CASSLGTGQSSYEQYF. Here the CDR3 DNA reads TGCGCCAGCAGCTTGGGGACAGGGCAAAGCTCCTACGAGCAGTACTTC.

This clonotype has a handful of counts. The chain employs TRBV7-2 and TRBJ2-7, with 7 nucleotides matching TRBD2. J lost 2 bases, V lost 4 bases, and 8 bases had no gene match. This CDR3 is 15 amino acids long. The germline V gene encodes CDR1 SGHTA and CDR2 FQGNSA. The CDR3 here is CASSYSGGTTYEQYF. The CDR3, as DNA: TGTGCCAGCAGCTATTCTGGCGGGACTACCTACGAGCAGTACTTC.

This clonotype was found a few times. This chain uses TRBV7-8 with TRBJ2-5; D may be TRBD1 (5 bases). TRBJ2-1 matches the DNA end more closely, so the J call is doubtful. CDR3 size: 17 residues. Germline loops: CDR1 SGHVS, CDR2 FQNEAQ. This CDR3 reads CASSGPMGPSSYNEQFF. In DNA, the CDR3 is TGTGCCAGCAGCGGTCCGATGGGGCCGAGCTCCTACAATGAGCAGTTCTTC.

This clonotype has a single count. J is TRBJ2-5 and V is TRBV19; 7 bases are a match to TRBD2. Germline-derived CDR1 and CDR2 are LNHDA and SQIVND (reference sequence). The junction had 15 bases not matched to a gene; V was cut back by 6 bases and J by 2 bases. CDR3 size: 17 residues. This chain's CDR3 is CASSDIERGGVQETQYF. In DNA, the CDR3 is TGTGCCAGTAGCGACATTGAACGGGGAGGGGTGCAAGAGACCCAGTACTTC. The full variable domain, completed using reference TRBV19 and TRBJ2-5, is DGGITQSPKYLFRKEGQNVTLSCEQNLNHDAMYWYRQDPGQGLRLIYYSQIVNDFQKGDIAEGYSVSREKKESFPLTVTSAQKNPTAFYLCASSDIERGGVQETQYFGPGTRLLVL.

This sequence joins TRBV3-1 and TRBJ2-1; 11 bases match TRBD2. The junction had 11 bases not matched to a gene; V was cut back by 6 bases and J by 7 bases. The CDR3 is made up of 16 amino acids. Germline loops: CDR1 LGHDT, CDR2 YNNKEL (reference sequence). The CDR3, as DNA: TGTGCCAGCAGGGACCTAGCGGGAGGAGATTGGAATGAGCAGTTCTTC. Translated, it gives CASRDLAGGDWNEQFF.

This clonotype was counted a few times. The CDR3 loop reads CASRGAGREETQYF. In nucleotides, the CDR3 is TGTGCCAGCAGGGGGGCGGGTCGGGAGGAGACCCAGTACTTC. The rearrangement uses TRBV3-1 and TRBJ2-5; D is tentatively TRBD1 or TRBD2 (6 bases each). Trimming left V 6 bases short and J 5 bases short, with 16 bases between. The germline CDR1 and CDR2 sequences are LGHDT and YNNKEL (reference sequence). The CDR3 sequence is 14 residues long.

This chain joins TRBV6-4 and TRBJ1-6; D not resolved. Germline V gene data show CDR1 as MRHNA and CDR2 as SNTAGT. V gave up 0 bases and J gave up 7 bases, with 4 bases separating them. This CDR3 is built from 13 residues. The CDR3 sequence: CASSDSANSPLHF. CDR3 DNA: TGTGCCAGCAGTGACTCGGCGAATTCACCCCTCCACTTT.

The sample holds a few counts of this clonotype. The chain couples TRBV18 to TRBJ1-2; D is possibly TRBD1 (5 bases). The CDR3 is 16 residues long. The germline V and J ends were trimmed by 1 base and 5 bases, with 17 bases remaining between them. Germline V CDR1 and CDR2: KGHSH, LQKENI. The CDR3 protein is CASSPQGQGVPYGYTF. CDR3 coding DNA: TGTGCCAGCTCACCACAGGGTCAGGGAGTCCCTTATGGCTACACCTTC.

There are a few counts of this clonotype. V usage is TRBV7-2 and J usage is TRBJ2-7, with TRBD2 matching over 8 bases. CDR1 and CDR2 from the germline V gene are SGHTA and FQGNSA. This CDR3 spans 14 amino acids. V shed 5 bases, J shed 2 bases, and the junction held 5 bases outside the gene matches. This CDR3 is CASSGPGLAYEQYF. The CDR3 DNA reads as TGTGCCAGCAGCGGGCCGGGACTAGCCTACGAGCAGTACTTC.

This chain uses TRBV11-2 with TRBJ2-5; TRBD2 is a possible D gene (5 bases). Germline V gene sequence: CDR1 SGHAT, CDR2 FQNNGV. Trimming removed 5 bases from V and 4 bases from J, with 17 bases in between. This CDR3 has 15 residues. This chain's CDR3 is CASSPRVRRGETQYF. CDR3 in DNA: TGTGCCAGCAGCCCGAGGGTCCGCCGAGGAGAGACCCAGTACTTC.

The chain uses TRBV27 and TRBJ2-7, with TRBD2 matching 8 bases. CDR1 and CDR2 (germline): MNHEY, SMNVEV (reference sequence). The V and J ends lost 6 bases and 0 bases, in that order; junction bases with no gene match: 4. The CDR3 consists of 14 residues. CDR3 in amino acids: CASSPTSVSYEQYF. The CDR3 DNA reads TGTGCCAGCAGCCCGACTAGCGTCTCCTACGAGCAGTACTTC.

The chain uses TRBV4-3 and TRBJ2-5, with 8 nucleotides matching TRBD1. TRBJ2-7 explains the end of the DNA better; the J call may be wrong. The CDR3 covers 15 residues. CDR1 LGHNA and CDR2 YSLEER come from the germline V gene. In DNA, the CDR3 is TGCGCCAGCAGCCCCGGACAGGGTCCGTCCTACGAGCAGTACTTC. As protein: CASSPGQGPSYEQYF.